This T cell receptor beta chain was captured by sequencing in a study of shared clonotypes between healthy human individuals. Study-wide results and caveats: Across a handful of donors, naive CD4 shared 5% to 6.5%, naive CD8 3% to 3.5%, memory CD4 more than 2%, memory CD8 0.4% to 0.5%. Larger estimated richness was generally seen in naive subsets than in memory subsets.

About this clone: Its antigen is not known.

The naive CD8 fraction comprised CD45RO-negative cells positively selected for CCR7 and excluded terminally differentiated effector memory CD45RA+ cells. Donors comprised only Caucasian adults living in Nashville, Tennessee. V gave up 0 bases and J gave up 4 bases, with 7 bases separating them. The CDR3 has 14 amino acids. Germline assignment: CDR1 SGHDT and CDR2 YYEEEE. Clones were read by immunoSEQ multiplex PCR, and TCRdb kept only the in-frame ones, dropping some. The sample shows about 2 million clones, roughly 94% of them seen only once. The chain joins TRBV5-6 to TRBJ1-4; D remains unclear. This sequence originates from a man between 18 and 29 years old in good health. The sample consisted of naive CD8+ T cells sorted from blood. As DNA, the CDR3 is TGTGCCAGCAGCTTGGGACGGCTTAATGAAAAACTGTTTTTT. Amino acid sequence: CASSLGRLNEKLFF.